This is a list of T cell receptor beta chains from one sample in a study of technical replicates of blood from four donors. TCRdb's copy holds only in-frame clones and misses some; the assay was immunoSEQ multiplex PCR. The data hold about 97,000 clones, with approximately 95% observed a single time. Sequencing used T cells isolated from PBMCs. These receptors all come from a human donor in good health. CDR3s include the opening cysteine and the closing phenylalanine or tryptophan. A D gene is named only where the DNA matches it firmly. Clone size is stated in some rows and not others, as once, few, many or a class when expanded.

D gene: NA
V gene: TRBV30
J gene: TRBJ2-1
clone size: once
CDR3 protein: CAWSVSLAGFSYNEQFF
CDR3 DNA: TGTGCCTGGAGTGTATCTTTGGCGGGATTTTCCTACAATGAGCAGTTCTTC

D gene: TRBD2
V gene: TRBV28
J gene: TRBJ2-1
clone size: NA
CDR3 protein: CASSDPLAGAYNEQFF
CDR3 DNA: TGTGCCAGCAGTGACCCCTTAGCGGGAGCCTACAATGAGCAGTTCTTC

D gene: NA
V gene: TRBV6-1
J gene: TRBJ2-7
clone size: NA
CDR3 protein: CASKGGSGYEQYF
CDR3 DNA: TGTGCCAGCAAGGGGGGGTCCGGCTACGAGCAGTACTTC

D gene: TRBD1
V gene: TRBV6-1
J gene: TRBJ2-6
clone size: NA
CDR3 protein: CASSEKLDLGDRVSSGANVLTF
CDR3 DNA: TGTGCCAGCAGTGAAAAATTAGACCTAGGGGACAGGGTTTCTTCTGGGGCCAACGTCCTGACTTTC

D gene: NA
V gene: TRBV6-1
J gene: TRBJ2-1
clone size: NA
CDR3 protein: CASLWRLWENEQFF
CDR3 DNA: TGTGCCAGCCTTTGGAGACTATGGGAGAATGAGCAGTTCTTC

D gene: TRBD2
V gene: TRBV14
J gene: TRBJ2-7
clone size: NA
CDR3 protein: CASSRVAGGPSYAQYF
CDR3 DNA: TGTGCCAGCAGCCGCGTGGCGGGAGGGCCCTCTTACGCGCAGTACTTC

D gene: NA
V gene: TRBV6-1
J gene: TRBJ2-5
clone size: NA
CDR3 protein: CASSEVPRLEETQYF
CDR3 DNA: TGTGCCAGCAGTGAAGTGCCGAGACTAGAGGAGACCCAGTACTTC

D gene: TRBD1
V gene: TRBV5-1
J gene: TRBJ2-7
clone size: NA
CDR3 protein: CASSSDRGQGSYEQYF
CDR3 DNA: TGCGCCAGCAGCTCCGACAGGGGCCAGGGATCCTACGAGCAGTACTTC

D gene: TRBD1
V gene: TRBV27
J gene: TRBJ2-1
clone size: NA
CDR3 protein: CASSSPGQSYNEQFF
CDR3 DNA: TGTGCCAGCAGTTCACCGGGACAGTCCTACAATGAGCAGTTCTTC

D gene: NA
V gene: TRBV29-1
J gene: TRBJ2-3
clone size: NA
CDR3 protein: CSVEELVSRPDTQYF
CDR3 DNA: TGCAGCGTTGAAGAATTAGTTTCCAGGCCAGATACGCAGTATTTT

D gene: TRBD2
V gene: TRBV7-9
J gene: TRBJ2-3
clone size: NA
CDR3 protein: CASSSSKGLAGSTDTQYF
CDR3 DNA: TGTGCCAGCAGCTCGAGTAAGGGACTAGCGGGATCCACAGATACGCAGTATTTT

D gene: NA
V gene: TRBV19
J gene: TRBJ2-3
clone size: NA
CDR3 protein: CASSYRQFSDTQYF
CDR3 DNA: TGTGCCAGTAGTTACCGACAGTTCTCGGATACGCAGTATTTT

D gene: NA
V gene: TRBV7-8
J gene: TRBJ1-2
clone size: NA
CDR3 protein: CASSLGATMSNYGYTF
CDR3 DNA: TGTGCCAGCAGCTTAGGGGCCACCATGTCTAACTATGGCTACACCTTC

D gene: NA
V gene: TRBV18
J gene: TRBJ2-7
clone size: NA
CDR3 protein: CASSPVGRSLYEQYF
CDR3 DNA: TGTGCCAGCTCCCCGGTGGGTCGGAGCCTCTACGAGCAGTACTTC

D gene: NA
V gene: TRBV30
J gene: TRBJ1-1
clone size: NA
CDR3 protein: CASSGHSNTEAFF
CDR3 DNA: TGTGCCTCCTCCGGACACTCGAACACTGAAGCTTTCTTT

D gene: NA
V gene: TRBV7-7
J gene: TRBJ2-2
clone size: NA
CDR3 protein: CASSPDRFNTGELFF
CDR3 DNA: TGTGCCAGCAGCCCTGACAGGTTCAACACCGGGGAGCTGTTTTTT

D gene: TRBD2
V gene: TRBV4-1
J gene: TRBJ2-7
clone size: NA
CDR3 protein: CASSQVASGSYEQYF
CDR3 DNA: TGCGCCAGCAGCCAAGTTGCAAGCGGGAGTTACGAGCAGTACTTC

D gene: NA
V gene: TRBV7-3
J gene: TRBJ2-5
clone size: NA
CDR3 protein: CASSPTSLPETQYF
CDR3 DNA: TGTGCCAGCAGCCCAACTAGCCTCCCAGAGACCCAGTACTTC

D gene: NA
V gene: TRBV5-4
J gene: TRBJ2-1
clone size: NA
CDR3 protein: CASSWRYNEQFF
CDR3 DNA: TGTGCCAGCAGCTGGCGGTACAATGAGCAGTTCTTC

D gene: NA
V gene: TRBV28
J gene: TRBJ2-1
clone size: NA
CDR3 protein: CASSRGFDDEQFF
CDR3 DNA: TGTGCCAGCAGTCGAGGGTTTGACGATGAGCAGTTCTTC

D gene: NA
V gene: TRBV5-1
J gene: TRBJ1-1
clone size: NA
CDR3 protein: CASSFTPQGEAFF
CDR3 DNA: TGCGCCAGCAGCTTCACTCCCCAGGGCGAAGCTTTCTTT

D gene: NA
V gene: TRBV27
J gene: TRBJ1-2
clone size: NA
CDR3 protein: CASSSPSRRHGYTF
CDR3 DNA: TGTGCCAGCAGTTCACCCTCACGGCGGCATGGCTACACCTTC

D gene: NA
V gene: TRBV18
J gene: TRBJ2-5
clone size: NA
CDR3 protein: CASSLFTGQETQYF
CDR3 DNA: TGTGCCAGCTCACTCTTTACAGGGCAAGAGACCCAGTACTTC

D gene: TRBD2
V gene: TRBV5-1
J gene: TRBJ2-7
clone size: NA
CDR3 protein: CASSRGTSGFSSYEQYF
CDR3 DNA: TGCGCCAGCAGCCGGGGGACTAGCGGGTTCTCCTCCTACGAGCAGTACTTC

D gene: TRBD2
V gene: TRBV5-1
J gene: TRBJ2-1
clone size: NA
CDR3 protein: CASSLVAGVYNEQFF
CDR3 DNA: TGCGCCAGCAGCTTGGTTGCGGGAGTCTACAATGAGCAGTTCTTC

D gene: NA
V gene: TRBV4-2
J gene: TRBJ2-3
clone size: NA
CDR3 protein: CASSPQSEITDTQYF
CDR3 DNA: TGTGCCAGCAGCCCCCAGTCCGAAATCACGGATACGCAGTATTTT

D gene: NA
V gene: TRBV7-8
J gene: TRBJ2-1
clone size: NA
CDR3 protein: CASSSVLNEQFF
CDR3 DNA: TGTGCCAGCAGCTCTGTCCTCAATGAGCAGTTCTTC

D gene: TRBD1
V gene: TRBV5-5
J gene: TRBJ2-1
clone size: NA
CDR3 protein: CASSATGQSSYNEQFF
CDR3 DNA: TGTGCCAGCAGTGCGACAGGGCAAAGCTCCTACAATGAGCAGTTCTTC

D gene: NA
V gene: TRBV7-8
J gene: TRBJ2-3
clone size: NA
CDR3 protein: CASSHRVGADTQYF
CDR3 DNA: TGTGCCAGCAGCCACAGGGTTGGGGCAGATACGCAGTATTTT

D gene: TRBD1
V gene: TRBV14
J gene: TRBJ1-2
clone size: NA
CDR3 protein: CASSPGTGLGYTF
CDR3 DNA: TGTGCCAGCAGCCCCGGGACAGGGCTTGGCTACACCTTC

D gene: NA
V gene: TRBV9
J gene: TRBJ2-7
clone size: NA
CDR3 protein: CASSVRYENFEQYF
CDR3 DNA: TGTGCCAGCAGCGTCCGTTACGAGAACTTCGAGCAGTACTTC

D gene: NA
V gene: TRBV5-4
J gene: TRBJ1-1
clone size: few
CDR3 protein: CASSLERIEAFF
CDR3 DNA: TGTGCCAGCAGCCTGGAGAGGATAGAAGCTTTCTTT

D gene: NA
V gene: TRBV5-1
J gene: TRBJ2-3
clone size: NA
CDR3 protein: CASSRGEADTQYF
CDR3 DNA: TGCGCCAGCAGTCGTGGAGAGGCAGATACGCAGTATTTT

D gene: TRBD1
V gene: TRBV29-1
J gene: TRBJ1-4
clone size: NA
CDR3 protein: CSATGVDEKLFF
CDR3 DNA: TGCAGCGCAACAGGGGTTGATGAAAAACTGTTTTTT

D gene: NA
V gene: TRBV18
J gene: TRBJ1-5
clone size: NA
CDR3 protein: CASSPSGGDQPQHF
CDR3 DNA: TGTGCCAGCTCACCATCAGGAGGGGATCAGCCCCAGCATTTT

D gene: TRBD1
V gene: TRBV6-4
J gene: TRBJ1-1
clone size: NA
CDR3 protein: CASSAWDSTGRLTEAFF
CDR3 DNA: TGTGCCAGCAGCGCGTGGGACAGTACTGGCAGACTCACTGAAGCTTTCTTT

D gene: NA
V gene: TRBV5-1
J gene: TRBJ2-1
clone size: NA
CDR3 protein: CASSLDLSSYNEQFF
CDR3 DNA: TGCGCCAGCAGCTTGGATCTGAGCTCCTACAATGAGCAGTTCTTC

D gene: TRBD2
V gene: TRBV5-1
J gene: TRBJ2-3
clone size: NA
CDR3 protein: CASSLGLAGTDTQYF
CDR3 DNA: TGCGCCAGCAGTCTAGGACTAGCGGGCACAGATACGCAGTATTTT

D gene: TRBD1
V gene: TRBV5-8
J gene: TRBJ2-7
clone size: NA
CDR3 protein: CASSQGQGALVIYEQYF
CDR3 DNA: TGTGCCAGCAGCCAGGGACAGGGGGCGTTGGTTATCTACGAGCAGTACTTC

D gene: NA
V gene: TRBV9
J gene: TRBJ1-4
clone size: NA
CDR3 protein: CASGISGGGSEKLFF
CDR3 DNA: TGTGCCAGCGGTATAAGTGGGGGGGGGAGTGAAAAACTGTTTTTT

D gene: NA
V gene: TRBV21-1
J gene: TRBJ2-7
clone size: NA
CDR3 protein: CASSSQTGITYEQYF
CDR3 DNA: TGTGCCAGCAGCAGCCAGACAGGGATCACCTACGAGCAGTACTTC

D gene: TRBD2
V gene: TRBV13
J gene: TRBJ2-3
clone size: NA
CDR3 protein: CATGLAGTDTQYF
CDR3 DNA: TGTGCCACGGGACTAGCGGGAACAGATACGCAGTATTTT

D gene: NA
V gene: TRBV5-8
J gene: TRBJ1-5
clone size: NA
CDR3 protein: CASSLGVTGDQPQHF
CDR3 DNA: TGTGCCAGCAGCTTGGGGGTTACAGGCGATCAGCCCCAGCATTTT

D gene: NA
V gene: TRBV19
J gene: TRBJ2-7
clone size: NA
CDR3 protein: CASSGSSHEQYF
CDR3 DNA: TGTGCCAGTAGCGGGAGTTCCCACGAGCAGTACTTC

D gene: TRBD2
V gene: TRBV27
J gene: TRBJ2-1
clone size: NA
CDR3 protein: CASSFAGRARNNEQFF
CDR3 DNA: TGTGCCAGCAGTTTCGCCGGGAGGGCCAGGAACAATGAGCAGTTCTTC

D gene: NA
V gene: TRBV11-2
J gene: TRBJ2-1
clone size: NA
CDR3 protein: CASRPMSGVGGEQFF
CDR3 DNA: TGTGCCAGCAGACCCATGTCAGGGGTAGGGGGTGAGCAGTTCTTC

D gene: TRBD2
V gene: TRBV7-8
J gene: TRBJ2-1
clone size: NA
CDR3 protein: CASSLREGTSAYNEQFF
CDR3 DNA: TGTGCCAGCAGCTTGAGAGAAGGGACTAGCGCGTACAATGAGCAGTTCTTC